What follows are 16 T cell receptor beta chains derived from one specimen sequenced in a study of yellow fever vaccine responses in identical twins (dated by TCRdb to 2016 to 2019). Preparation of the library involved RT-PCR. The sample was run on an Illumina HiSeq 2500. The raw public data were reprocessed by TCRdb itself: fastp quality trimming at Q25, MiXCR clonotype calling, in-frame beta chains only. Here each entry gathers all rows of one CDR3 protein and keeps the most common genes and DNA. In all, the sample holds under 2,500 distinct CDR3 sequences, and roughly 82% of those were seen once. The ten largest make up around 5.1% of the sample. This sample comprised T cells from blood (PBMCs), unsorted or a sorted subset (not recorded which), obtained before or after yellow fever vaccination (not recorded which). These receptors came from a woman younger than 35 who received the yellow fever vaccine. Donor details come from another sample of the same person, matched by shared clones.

The CDR3: CSVPFSGGADTQYF. CDR3 DNA sequence: TGCAGCGTCCCTTTTAGCGGGGGGGCAGATACGCAGTATTTT. This sequence joins TRBV29-1 and TRBJ2-3; 11 positions agree with TRBD2. CDR3 length equals 14 residues. Germline CDR1 reads SQVTM; CDR2 reads ANQGSEA. Trimming cost V 6 bases and J 4 bases; bases outside gene matches: 6.

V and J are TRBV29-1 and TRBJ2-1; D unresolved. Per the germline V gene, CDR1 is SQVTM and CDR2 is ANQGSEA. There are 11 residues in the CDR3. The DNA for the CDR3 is TGCAGAGATATATTGGCGACTGAGCAGTTCTTC. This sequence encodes CRDILATEQFF.

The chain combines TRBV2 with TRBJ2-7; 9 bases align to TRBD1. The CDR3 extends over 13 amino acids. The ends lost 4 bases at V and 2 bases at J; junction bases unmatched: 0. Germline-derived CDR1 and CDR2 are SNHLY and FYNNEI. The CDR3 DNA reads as TGTGCCAGCAGTGGGACAGGGGCCTACGAGCAGTACTTC. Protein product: CASSGTGAYEQYF.

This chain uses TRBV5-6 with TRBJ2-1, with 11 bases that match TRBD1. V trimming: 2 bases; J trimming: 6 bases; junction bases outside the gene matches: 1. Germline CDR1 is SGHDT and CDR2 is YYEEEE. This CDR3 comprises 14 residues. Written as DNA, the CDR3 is TGTGCCAGCAGCTTCGGGACAGGGGGCAATGAGCAGTTCTTC. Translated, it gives CASSFGTGGNEQFF.

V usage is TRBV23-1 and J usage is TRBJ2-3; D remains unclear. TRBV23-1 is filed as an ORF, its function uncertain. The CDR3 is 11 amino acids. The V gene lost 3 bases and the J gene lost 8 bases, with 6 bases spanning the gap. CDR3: CASSHWGTQYF. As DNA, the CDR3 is TGCGCCAGCAGTCACTGGGGTACGCAGTATTTT.

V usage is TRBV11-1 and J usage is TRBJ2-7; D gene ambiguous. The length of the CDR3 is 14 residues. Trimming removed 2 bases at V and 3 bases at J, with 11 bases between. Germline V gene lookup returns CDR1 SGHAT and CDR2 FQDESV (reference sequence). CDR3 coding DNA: TGTGCCAGCAGCTTACTCCCGGACCGCTACGAGCAGTACTTC. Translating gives CASSLLPDRYEQYF.

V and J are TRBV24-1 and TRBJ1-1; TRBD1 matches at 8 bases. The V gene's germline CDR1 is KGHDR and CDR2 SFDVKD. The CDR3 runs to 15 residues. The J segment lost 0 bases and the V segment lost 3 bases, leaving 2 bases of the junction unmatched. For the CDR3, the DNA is TGTGCCACCAGTGATCGGGACAGGATGAACACTGAAGCTTTCTTT. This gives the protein CATSDRDRMNTEAFF.

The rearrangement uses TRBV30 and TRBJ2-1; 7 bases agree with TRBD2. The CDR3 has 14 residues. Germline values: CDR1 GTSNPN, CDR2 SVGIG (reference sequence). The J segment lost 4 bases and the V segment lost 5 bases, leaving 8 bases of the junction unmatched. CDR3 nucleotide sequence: TGTGCCTGGGAAGCGGGGAGAACTTACAATGAGCAGTTCTTC. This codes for CAWEAGRTYNEQFF. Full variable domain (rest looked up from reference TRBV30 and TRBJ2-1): SQTIHQWPATLVQPVGSPLSLECTVEGTSNPNLYWYRQAAGRGLQLLFYSVGIGQISSEVPQNLSASRPQDRQFILSSKKLLLSDSGFYLCAWEAGRTYNEQFFGPGTRLTVL.

The CDR3 sequence: CASSPPKGAYSYNEQFF. The CDR3 coding sequence is TGTGCCAGCAGCCCCCCTAAGGGAGCTTACTCCTACAATGAGCAGTTCTTC. The chain employs TRBV11-1 and TRBJ2-1; D is possibly TRBD2 (5 bases). The CDR3 length is 17 residues. Trimming pared 5 bases from V and 0 bases from J, leaving 17 bases between. Germline-derived CDR1 and CDR2 are SGHAT and FQDESV (reference sequence).

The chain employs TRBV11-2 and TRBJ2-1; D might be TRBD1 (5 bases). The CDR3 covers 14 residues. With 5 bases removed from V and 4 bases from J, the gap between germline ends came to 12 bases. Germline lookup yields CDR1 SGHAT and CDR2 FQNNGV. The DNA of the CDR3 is TGTGCCAGCAGCGACTGGGGCCAGTACAATGAGCAGTTCTTC. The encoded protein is CASSDWGQYNEQFF.

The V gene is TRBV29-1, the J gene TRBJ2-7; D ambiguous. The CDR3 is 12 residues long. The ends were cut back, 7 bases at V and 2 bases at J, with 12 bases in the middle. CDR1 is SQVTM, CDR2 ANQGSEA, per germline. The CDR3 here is CSGMTYAYEQYF. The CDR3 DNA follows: TGCAGCGGGATGACATACGCCTACGAGCAGTACTTC.

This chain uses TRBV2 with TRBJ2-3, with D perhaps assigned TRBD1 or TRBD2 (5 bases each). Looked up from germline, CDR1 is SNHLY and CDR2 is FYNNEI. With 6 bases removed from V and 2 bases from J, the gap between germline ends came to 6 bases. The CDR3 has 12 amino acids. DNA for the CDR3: TGTGCCAGCAGGGGACCCACAGATACGCAGTATTTT. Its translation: CASRGPTDTQYF.

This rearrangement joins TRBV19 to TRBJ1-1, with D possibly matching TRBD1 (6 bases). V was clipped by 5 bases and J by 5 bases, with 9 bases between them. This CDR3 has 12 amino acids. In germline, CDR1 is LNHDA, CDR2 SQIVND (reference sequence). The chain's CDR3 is CASSQGRTEAFF. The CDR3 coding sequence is TGTGCCAGTAGTCAGGGGCGGACTGAAGCTTTCTTT.

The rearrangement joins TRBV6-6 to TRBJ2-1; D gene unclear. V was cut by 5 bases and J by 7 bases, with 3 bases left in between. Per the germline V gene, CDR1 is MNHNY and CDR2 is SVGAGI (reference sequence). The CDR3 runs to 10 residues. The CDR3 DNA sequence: TGTGCCAGCAGTCAGAATGAGCAGTTCTTC. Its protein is CASSQNEQFF.

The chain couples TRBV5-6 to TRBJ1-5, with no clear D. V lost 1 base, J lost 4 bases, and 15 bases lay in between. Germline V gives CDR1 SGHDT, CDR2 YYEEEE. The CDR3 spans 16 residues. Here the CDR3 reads CASSLSPTALNQPQHF. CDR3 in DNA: TGTGCCAGCAGCTTGTCCCCAACGGCCTTGAATCAGCCCCAGCATTTT. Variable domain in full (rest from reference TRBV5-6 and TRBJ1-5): DAGVTQSPTHLIKTRGQQVTLRCSPKSGHDTVSWYQQALGQGPQFIFQYYEEEERQRGNFPDRFSGHQFPNYSSELNVNALLLGDSALYLCASSLSPTALNQPQHFGDGTRLSIL.

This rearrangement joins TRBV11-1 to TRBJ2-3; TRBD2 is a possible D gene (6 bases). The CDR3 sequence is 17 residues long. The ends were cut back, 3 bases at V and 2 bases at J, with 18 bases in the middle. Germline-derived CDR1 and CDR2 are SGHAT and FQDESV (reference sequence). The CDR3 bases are TGTGCCAGCAGCTTTGACGGGAGAGACCTCACCACAGATACGCAGTATTTT. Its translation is CASSFDGRDLTTDTQYF.